These 2 T cell receptor beta chains originate from one sample sequenced in a study of cytomegalovirus exposure and HLA in healthy donors (dated by TCRdb to the late 2010s). The library was produced with the immunoSEQ multiplex PCR assay. A mixture of 60 forward primers for TCR Vbeta segments and 13 reverse primers for TCR Jbeta segments was used in the multiplex PCR. In TCRdb, the immuneACCESS table is reduced to in-frame sequences with V and J assigned. These tables do not hold every clone; where another copy was compared, an unresolved V gene accounts for under half, and the others remain unexplained. This sample has 85,000 to 130,000 clones in its table, and 65% to 80% of those were observed once. The ten most abundant clones make up roughly 6% of the sample. The specimen sequenced was PBMCs. All receptors derive from a woman between 45 and 65 years old in good health and CMV-seropositive.

This chain links TRBV19 with TRBJ1-5; the match to TRBD1 covers 8 bases. The CDR3 has 17 amino acids. Germline V lookup: CDR1 LNHDA, CDR2 SQIVND (reference sequence). V gave up 4 bases and J gave up 0 bases; unmatched junction bases: 8. The CDR3 here is CASSKRTGRNSNQPQHF. In nucleotides, the CDR3 is TGTGCCAGTAGTAAGAGGACAGGGCGGAATAGCAATCAGCCCCAGCATTTT.

The chain combines TRBV6-1 with TRBJ2-5; 7 nucleotides match TRBD2. Germline V gives CDR1 MNHNS, CDR2 SASEGT. The CDR3 runs to 14 residues. V shed 8 bases and J 4 bases; nucleotides not matched to a gene: 10. Here the CDR3 reads CASGRRGVLETQYF. The CDR3 coding sequence is TGTGCCAGCGGTCGTCGGGGGGTTTTAGAGACCCAGTACTTC.